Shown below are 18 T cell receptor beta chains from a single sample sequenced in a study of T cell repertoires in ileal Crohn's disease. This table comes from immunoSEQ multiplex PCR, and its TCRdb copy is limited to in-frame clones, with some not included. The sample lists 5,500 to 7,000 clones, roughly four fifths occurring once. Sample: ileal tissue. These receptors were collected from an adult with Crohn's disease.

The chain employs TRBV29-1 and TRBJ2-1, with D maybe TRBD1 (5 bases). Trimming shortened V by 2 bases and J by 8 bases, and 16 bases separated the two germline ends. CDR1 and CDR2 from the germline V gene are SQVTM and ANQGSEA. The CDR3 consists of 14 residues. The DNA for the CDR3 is TGCAGCGTTGAAACTGGGGCATCTCGGGATGAGCAGTTCTTC. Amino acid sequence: CSVETGASRDEQFF.

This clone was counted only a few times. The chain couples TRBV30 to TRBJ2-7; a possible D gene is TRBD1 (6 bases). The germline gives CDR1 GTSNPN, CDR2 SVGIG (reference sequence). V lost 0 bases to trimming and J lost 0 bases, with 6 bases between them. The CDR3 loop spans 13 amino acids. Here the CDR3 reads CAWSVGASYEQYF. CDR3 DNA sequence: TGTGCCTGGAGTGTGGGGGCCTCCTACGAGCAGTACTTC.

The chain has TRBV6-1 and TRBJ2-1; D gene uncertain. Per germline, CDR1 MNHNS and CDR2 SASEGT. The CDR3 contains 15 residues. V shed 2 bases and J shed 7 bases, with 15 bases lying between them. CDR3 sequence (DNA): TGTGCCAGCAGTGAACAGGATTTCCGTGCTAATGAGCAGTTCTTC. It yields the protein CASSEQDFRANEQFF.

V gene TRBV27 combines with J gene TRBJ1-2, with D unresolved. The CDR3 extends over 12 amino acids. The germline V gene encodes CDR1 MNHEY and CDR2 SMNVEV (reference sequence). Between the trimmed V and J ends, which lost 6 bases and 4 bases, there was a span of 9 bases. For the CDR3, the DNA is TGTGCCAGCAGGGAGGGAACCTATGGCTACACCTTC. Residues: CASREGTYGYTF.

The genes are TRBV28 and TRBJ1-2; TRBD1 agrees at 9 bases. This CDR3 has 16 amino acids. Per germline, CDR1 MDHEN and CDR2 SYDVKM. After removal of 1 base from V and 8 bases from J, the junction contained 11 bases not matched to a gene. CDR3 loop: CASSLFVGGQGGGYTF. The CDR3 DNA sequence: TGTGCCAGCAGTTTATTTGTAGGGGGACAGGGTGGAGGCTACACCTTC.

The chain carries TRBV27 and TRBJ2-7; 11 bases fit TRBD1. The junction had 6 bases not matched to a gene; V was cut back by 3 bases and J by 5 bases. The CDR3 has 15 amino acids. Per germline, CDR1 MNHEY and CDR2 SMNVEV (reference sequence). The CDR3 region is CASSFRTGGRNEQYF. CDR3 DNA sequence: TGTGCCAGCAGTTTTCGGACAGGGGGCCGAAACGAGCAGTACTTC.

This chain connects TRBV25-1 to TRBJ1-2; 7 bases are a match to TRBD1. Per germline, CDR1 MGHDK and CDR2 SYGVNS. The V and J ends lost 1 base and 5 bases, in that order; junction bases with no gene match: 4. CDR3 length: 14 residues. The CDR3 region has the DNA TGTGCCAGCAGTGAATCAGGGGGGAATTATGGCTACACCTTC. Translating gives CASSESGGNYGYTF.

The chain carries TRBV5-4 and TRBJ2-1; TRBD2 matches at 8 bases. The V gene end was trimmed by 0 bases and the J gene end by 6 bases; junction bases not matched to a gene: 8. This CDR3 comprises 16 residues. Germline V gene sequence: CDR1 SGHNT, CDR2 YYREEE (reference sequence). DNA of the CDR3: TGTGCCAGCAGCTTGGCCGGTGCCGGGAGGGGCAATGAGCAGTTCTTC. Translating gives CASSLAGAGRGNEQFF.

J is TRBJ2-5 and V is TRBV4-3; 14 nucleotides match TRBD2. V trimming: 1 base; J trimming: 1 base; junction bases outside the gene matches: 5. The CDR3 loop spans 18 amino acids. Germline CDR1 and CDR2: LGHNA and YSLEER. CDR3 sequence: CASSQGLGTSGSQETQYF. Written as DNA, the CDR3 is TGCGCCAGCAGCCAAGGGCTCGGGACTAGCGGGAGCCAAGAGACCCAGTACTTC.

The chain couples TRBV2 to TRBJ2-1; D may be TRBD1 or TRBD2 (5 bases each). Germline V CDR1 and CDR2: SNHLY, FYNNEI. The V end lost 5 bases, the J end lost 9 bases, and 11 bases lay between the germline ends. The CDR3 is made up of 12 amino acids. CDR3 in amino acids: CASSMGRREQFF. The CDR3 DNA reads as TGTGCCAGCAGTATGGGACGTCGTGAGCAGTTCTTC.

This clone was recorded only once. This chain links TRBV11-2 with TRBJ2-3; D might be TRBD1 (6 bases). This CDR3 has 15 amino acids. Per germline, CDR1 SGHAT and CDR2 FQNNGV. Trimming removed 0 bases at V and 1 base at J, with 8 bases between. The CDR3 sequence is CASSLDAGGTDTQYF. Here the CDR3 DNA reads TGTGCCAGCAGCTTAGATGCAGGGGGCACAGATACGCAGTATTTT. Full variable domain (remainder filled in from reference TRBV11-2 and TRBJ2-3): EAGVAQSPRYKIIEKRQSVAFWCNPISGHATLYWYQQILGQGPKLLIQFQNNGVVDDSQLPKDRFSAERLKGVDSTLKIQPAKLEDSAVYLCASSLDAGGTDTQYFGPGTRLTVL.

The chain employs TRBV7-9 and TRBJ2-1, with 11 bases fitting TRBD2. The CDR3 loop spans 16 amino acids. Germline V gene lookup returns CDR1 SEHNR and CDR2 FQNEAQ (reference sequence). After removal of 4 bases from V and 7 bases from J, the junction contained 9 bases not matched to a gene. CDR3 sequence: CASSSPPRTSGNEQFF. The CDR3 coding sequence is TGTGCCAGCAGCTCCCCCCCCCGGACTAGCGGGAATGAGCAGTTCTTC.

The DNA of the CDR3 is TGTGCCAGCAGCCCCCCCCAGCGGGCGGCAGATACGCAGTATTTT. The encoded protein is CASSPPQRAADTQYF. The chain is built from TRBV11-2 and TRBJ2-3, with D perhaps TRBD2 (6 bases). Trimming removed 5 bases at V and 4 bases at J, with 16 bases between. Germline V lookup: CDR1 SGHAT, CDR2 FQNNGV. The CDR3 sequence is 15 residues long.

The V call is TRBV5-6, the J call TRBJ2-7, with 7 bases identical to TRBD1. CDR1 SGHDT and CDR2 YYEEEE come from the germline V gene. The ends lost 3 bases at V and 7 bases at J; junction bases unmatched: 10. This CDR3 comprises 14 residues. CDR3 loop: CASSSVAGGREQYF. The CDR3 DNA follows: TGTGCCAGCAGCTCCGTGGCAGGGGGAAGGGAGCAGTACTTC. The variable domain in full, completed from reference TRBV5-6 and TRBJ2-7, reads DAGVTQSPTHLIKTRGQQVTLRCSPKSGHDTVSWYQQALGQGPQFIFQYYEEEERQRGNFPDRFSGHQFPNYSSELNVNALLLGDSALYLCASSSVAGGREQYFGPGTRLTVT.

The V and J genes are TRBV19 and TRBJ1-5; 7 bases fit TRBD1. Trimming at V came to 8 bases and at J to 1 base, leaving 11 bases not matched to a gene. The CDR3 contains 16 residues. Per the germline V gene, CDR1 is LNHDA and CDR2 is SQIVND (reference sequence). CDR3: CASARIGTASNQPQHF. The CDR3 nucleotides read TGTGCCAGTGCGCGGATAGGGACAGCCAGCAATCAGCCCCAGCATTTT.

The DNA for the CDR3 is TGTGCCAGCAGCCAATCCAGCAATCAGCCCCAGCATTTT. Amino acid sequence: CASSQSSNQPQHF. V is TRBV4-2 and J is TRBJ1-5; D call uncertain. Germline loops: CDR1 LGHNA, CDR2 YNFKEQ. The CDR3 runs 13 residues. Trimming took 2 bases from V and 1 from J, leaving 3 bases between them.

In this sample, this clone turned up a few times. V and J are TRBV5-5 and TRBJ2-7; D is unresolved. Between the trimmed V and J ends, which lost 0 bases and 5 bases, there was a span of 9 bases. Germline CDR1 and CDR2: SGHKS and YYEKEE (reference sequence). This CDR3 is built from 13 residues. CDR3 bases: TGTGCCAGCAGCTTGGTCGAAGGTAACGAGCAGTACTTC. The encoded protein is CASSLVEGNEQYF.

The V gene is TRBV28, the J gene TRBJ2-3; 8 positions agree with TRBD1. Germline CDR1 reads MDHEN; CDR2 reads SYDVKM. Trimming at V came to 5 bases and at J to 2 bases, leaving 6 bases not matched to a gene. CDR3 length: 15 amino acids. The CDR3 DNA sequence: TGTGCCAGCAGTCCCGGGACAGGCCACACAGATACGCAGTATTTT. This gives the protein CASSPGTGHTDTQYF. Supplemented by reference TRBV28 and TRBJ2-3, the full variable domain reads DVKVTQSSRYLVKRTGEKVFLECVQDMDHENMFWYRQDPGLGLRLIYFSYDVKMKEKGDIPEGYSVSREKKERFSLILESASTNQTSMYLCASSPGTGHTDTQYFGPGTRLTVL.